This T cell receptor beta chain is drawn from a study of T-cell memory formation after mild COVID-19. Overall study context: TCR clusters were mostly donor specific.

TCRdb called the 5' RACE reads again in MiXCR, with one record for every CDR3 protein. The data show more than 200,000 distinct CDR3 sequences, about a sixth seen once. Germline V CDR1 and CDR2: SQVTM, ANQGSEA. V shed 2 bases, J shed 9 bases, and the junction held 7 bases outside the gene matches. The CDR3 length is 14 residues. On this clonotype itself: Its antigen remains unknown.

Findings and caveats of the study: There was no confirmation that second-wave clones peaking on day 37 were SARS-CoV-2 specific. CM and EM subsets held most contracting CD4+ clones; EMRA held CD8+ ones.

The rearrangement links TRBV29-1 to TRBJ2-1; TRBD2 agrees at 10 bases. The sample consisted of PBMCs or a T cell subset sorted from them (not recorded which). This receptor was taken from a man younger than 35 who had mild COVID-19 (a few samples of this study predate the infection). Cell type and time point are not known. CDR3 in amino acids: CSVETSGRAGEQFF. CDR3 sequence (DNA): TGCAGCGTTGAAACCAGCGGGAGGGCGGGTGAGCAGTTCTTC.